One sample yielded the 17 T cell receptor beta chains listed below, sequenced in a study of cytomegalovirus exposure and HLA in healthy donors. With 60 Vbeta and 13 Jbeta primers, the PCR was carried out. This table comes from immunoSEQ multiplex PCR, and its TCRdb copy is limited to in-frame clones, with some not included. The table shows about 140,000 clones, with approximately 68% occurring only once. Sequences were obtained from PBMCs. Source of these receptors: a man in his sixties in good health and CMV-seronegative.

The chain uses TRBV7-3 and TRBJ2-7; D is ambiguous. Trimming removed 0 bases at V and 7 bases at J, with 13 bases between. The CDR3 totals 14 residues. Germline CDR1 reads SGHTA; CDR2 reads FQGTGA. CDR3 DNA: TGTGCCAGCAGCTTAACGTCGCTGGAGAAGGAGCAGTACTTC. Its protein product is CASSLTSLEKEQYF.

This clone showed up just a few times. V usage is TRBV11-2 and J usage is TRBJ2-2, with a weak D call TRBD1 (6 bases). Germline V CDR1 and CDR2: SGHAT, FQNNGV. V was shortened by 4 bases and J by 2 bases, with 8 bases between the two germline ends. CDR3 length: 14 residues. In DNA, the CDR3 is TGTGCCAGCAGCTCGACAGGCAACACCGGGGAGCTGTTTTTT. Translated, it gives CASSSTGNTGELFF.

The rearrangement joins TRBV6-6 to TRBJ2-3, with D perhaps TRBD2 (6 bases). The CDR3 is made up of 16 amino acids. V was shortened by 0 bases and J by 1 base, with 11 bases between the two germline ends. The germline V gene has CDR1 MNHNY and CDR2 SVGAGI (reference sequence). CDR3 in amino acids: CASSYSDPGGTDTQYF. Written as DNA, the CDR3 is TGTGCCAGCAGTTACTCCGACCCGGGAGGCACAGATACGCAGTATTTT.

This clone was picked up one time. Other DNA sequences in the sample encode the same CDR3. J is TRBJ1-3 and V is TRBV19; maybe TRBD1 (5 bases). Trimming removed 3 bases at V and 0 bases at J, with 6 bases between. CDR1 and CDR2 from the germline V gene are LNHDA and SQIVND (reference sequence). The CDR3 extends over 14 amino acids. DNA for the CDR3: TGTGCCAGTAGTATTGACAGCTCTGGAAACACCATATATTTT. This codes for CASSIDSSGNTIYF.

The chain is built from TRBV30 and TRBJ1-1; D not certain. Germline loops: CDR1 GTSNPN, CDR2 SVGIG (reference sequence). V lost 5 bases to trimming and J lost 0 bases, with 7 bases between them. The CDR3 is 12 residues long. This CDR3 reads CAWQIMNTEAFF. The CDR3 DNA is TGTGCCTGGCAGATAATGAACACTGAAGCTTTCTTT.

The V and J genes are TRBV29-1 and TRBJ2-2, with 8 bases that match TRBD1. The ends lost 3 bases at V and 3 bases at J; junction bases unmatched: 18. Germline-derived CDR1 and CDR2 are SQVTM and ANQGSEA. This CDR3 contains 19 residues. Here the CDR3 reads CSVEVTAGGAGGDTGELFF. The CDR3 coding sequence is TGCAGCGTTGAGGTTACGGCAGGGGGCGCTGGGGGAGACACCGGGGAGCTGTTTTTT.

This clone showed up just a few times. The chain is built from TRBV27 and TRBJ1-4; D is uncertain. Between the trimmed V and J ends, which lost 5 bases and 5 bases, there was a span of 6 bases. Per the germline V gene, CDR1 is MNHEY and CDR2 is SMNVEV (reference sequence). The CDR3 runs 12 residues. For the CDR3, the DNA is TGTGCCAGCAGTCCGCGAAATGAAAAACTGTTTTTT. Protein sequence: CASSPRNEKLFF.

The gene calls are TRBV28 and TRBJ2-5; TRBD2 agrees at 14 bases. Trimming removed 5 bases from V and 3 bases from J; junction bases left unmatched: 2. CDR1 is MDHEN, CDR2 SYDVKM, per germline. There are 15 residues in the CDR3. DNA of the CDR3: TGTGCCAGCAGTGTGGGACTAGCGGGAGAAGAGACCCAGTACTTC. It specifies CASSVGLAGEETQYF.

The chain carries TRBV10-3 and TRBJ1-2; 9 nucleotides agree with TRBD1. Germline lookup yields CDR1 ENHRY and CDR2 SYGVKD. CDR3 size: 15 residues. After removal of 9 bases from V and 4 bases from J, the junction contained 12 bases not matched to a gene. Written as DNA, the CDR3 is TGTGCCATTAGTTCCGGGACAGGGAGTTCCTATGGCTACACCTTC. This codes for CAISSGTGSSYGYTF.

This clone was found a few times. This chain joins TRBV27 and TRBJ1-1; 7 bases map to TRBD1. The junction had 15 bases not matched to a gene; V was cut back by 6 bases and J by 5 bases. Germline V gives CDR1 MNHEY, CDR2 SMNVEV (reference sequence). This CDR3 comprises 16 residues. The CDR3 loop reads CASSSGTAEILTEAFF. The CDR3 bases are TGTGCCAGCAGCTCCGGGACAGCTGAGATTTTGACTGAAGCTTTCTTT.

The chain links TRBV5-6 to TRBJ2-7, with TRBD2 matching 9 bases. The trim removed 4 bases at V and 1 base at J, leaving 15 bases unmatched. This CDR3 is built from 18 residues. Germline CDR1 reads SGHDT; CDR2 reads YYEEEE. The CDR3 bases are TGTGCCAGCAGCCCTCAGGTGGGTTGGCTAGCGGGGTCCTACGAGCAGTACTTC. Amino acid sequence: CASSPQVGWLAGSYEQYF.

This clone showed up just once. V and J are TRBV25-1 and TRBJ2-1; 11 bases are shared with TRBD2. Trimming at V came to 2 bases and at J to 5 bases, leaving 11 bases not matched to a gene. The germline V gene encodes CDR1 MGHDK and CDR2 SYGVNS. The CDR3 is made up of 18 amino acids. In DNA, the CDR3 is TGTGCCAGCAGTGAAGGGACTAGCGGAAGAGGGCCCAACAATGAGCAGTTCTTC. It is translated as CASSEGTSGRGPNNEQFF. Together with reference TRBV25-1 and TRBJ2-1, the CDR3 gives the full variable domain: EADIYQTPRYLVIGTGKKITLECSQTMGHDKMYWYQQDPGMELHLIHYSYGVNSTEKGDLSSESTVSRIRTEHFPLTLESARPSHTSQYLCASSEGTSGRGPNNEQFFGPGTRLTVL.

The chain is built from TRBV7-3 and TRBJ2-1; tentative D call: TRBD2 (6 bases). The germline V gene has CDR1 SGHTA and CDR2 FQGTGA. The V gene lost 1 base and the J gene lost 6 bases, with 16 bases spanning the gap. The CDR3 loop spans 16 amino acids. The CDR3 is CASSLRATRGLNEQFF. For the CDR3, the DNA is TGTGCCAGCAGCTTAAGGGCGACTAGGGGACTCAATGAGCAGTTCTTC. The variable domain in full, with the rest retrieved from reference TRBV7-3 and TRBJ2-1, is GAGVSQTPSNKVTEKGKYVELRCDPISGHTALYWYRQSLGQGPEFLIYFQGTGAADDSGLPNDRFFAVRPEGSVSTLKIQRTERGDSAVYLCASSLRATRGLNEQFFGPGTRLTVL.

The chain joins TRBV6-1 to TRBJ2-7; 8 nucleotides align to TRBD2. V dropped 2 bases and J dropped 6; count of bases not matched to a gene: 12. This CDR3 comprises 16 residues. Germline CDR1 MNHNS, CDR2 SASEGT. The CDR3, as DNA: TGTGCCAGCAGTGAATATACAGCGGGGGAACCTGGCGAGCAGTACTTC. Residues: CASSEYTAGEPGEQYF.

The chain combines TRBV7-9 with TRBJ1-4, with D uncertain. The CDR3 spans 13 residues. Germline V lookup: CDR1 SEHNR, CDR2 FQNEAQ (reference sequence). With 4 bases removed from V and 15 bases from J, the gap between germline ends came to 18 bases. Here the CDR3 reads CASSSSLLLEMFF. CDR3 DNA sequence: TGTGCCAGCAGCTCGAGTTTGTTGCTAGAGATGTTTTTT.

This clone was seen a few times. V and J are TRBV7-2 and TRBJ2-5; tentative D call: TRBD2 (6 bases). Germline values: CDR1 SGHTA, CDR2 FQGNSA. V was pared by 1 base and J by 2 bases, with 14 bases between. The CDR3 runs 16 residues. CDR3 sequence reads: CASSLELGGTQETQYF. CDR3 nucleotides: TGTGCCAGCAGCTTAGAATTGGGCGGGACGCAAGAGACCCAGTACTTC.

The gene calls are TRBV27 and TRBJ1-2; 8 nucleotides match TRBD1. V trimming: 2 bases; J trimming: 4 bases; junction bases outside the gene matches: 3. CDR3 length equals 14 residues. Germline assignment: CDR1 MNHEY and CDR2 SMNVEV (reference sequence). The CDR3 reads CASSLQGAGYGYTF. The CDR3 nucleotides are TGTGCCAGCAGTTTACAGGGGGCGGGCTATGGCTACACCTTC.